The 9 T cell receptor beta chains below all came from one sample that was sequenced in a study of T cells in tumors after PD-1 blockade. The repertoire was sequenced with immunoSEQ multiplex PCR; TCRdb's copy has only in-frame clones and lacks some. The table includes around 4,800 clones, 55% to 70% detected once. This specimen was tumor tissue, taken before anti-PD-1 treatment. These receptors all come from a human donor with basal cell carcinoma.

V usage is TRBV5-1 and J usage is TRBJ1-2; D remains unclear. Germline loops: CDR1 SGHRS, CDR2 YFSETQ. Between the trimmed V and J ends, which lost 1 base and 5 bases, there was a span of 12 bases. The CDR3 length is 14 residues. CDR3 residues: CASSLNTELYGYTF. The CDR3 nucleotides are TGCGCCAGCAGCTTGAACACAGAACTATATGGCTACACCTTC. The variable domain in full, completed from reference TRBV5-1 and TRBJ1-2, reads KAGVTQTPRYLIKTRGQQVTLSCSPISGHRSVSWYQQTPGQGLQFLFEYFSETQRNKGNFPGRFSGRQFSNSRSEMNVSTLELGDSALYLCASSLNTELYGYTFGSGTRLTVV.

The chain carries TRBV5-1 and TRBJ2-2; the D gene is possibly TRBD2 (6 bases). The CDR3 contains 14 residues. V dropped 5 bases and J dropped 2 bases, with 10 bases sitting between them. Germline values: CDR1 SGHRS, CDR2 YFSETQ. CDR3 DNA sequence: TGCGCCAGCAGTGGTAGCGGTAACACCGGGGAGCTGTTTTTT. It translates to CASSGSGNTGELFF.

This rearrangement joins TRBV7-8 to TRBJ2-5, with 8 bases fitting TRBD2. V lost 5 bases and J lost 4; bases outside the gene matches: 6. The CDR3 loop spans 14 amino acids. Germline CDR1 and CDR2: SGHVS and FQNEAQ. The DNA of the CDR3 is TGTGCCAGCAGCCCACTAGCGGACGGAGAGACCCAGTACTTC. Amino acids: CASSPLADGETQYF.

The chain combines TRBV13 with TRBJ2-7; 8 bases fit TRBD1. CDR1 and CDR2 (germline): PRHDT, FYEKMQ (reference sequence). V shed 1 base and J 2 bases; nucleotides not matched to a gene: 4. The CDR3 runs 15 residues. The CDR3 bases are TGTGCCAGCAGCTTAGCGACAGGGGCGACCTACGAGCAGTACTTC. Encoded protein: CASSLATGATYEQYF.

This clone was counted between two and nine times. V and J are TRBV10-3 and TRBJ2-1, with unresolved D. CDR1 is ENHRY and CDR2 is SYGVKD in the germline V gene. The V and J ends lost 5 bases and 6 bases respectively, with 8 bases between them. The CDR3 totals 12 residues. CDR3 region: CAISRSGNEQFF. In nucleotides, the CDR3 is TGTGCCATCAGTCGTAGTGGCAATGAGCAGTTCTTC.

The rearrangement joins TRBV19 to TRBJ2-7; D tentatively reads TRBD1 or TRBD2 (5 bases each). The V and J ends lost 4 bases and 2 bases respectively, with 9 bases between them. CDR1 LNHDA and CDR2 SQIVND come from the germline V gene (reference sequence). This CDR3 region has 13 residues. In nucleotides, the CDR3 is TGTGCCAGTAGTAGGGACCAAACCTACGAGCAGTACTTC. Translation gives CASSRDQTYEQYF.

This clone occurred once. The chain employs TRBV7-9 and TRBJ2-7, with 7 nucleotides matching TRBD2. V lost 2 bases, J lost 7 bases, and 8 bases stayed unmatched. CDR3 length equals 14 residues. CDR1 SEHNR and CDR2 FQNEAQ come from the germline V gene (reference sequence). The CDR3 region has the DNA TGTGCCAGCAGCTTAAGTGGCGGGAGTAGAGAGCAGTACTTC. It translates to CASSLSGGSREQYF. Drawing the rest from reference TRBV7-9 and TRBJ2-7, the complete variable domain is DTGVSQNPRHKITKRGQNVTFRCDPISEHNRLYWYRQTLGQGPEFLTYFQNEAQLEKSRLLSDRFSAERPKGSFSTLEIQRTEQGDSAMYLCASSLSGGSREQYFGPGTRLTVT.

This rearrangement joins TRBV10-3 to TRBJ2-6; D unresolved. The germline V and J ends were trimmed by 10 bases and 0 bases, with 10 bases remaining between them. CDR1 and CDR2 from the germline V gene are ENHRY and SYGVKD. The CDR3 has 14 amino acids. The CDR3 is CATAAGSGANVLTF. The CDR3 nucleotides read TGTGCCACCGCGGCCGGCTCTGGGGCCAACGTCCTGACTTTC.

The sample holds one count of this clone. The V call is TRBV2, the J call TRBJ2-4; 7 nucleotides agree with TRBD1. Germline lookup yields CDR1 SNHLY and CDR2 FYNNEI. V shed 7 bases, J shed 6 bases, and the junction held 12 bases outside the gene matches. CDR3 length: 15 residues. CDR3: CASTIGGALRNIQYF. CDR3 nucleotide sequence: TGTGCCAGCACGATAGGGGGCGCTTTGAGAAACATTCAGTACTTC.